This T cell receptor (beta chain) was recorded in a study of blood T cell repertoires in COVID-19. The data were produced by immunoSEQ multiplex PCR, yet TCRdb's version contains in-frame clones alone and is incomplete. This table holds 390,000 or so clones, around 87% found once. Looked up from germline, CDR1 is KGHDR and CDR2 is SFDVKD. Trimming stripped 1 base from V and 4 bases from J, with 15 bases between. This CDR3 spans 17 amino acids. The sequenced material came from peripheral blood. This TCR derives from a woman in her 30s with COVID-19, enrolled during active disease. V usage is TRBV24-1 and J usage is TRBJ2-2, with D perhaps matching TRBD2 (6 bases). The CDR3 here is CATSDFDRRDGTGELFF. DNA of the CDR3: TGTGCCACCAGTGATTTTGATAGGAGGGACGGCACCGGGGAGCTGTTTTTT.